Detailed here is one T cell receptor (beta chain). Its antigen remains unknown. These data belong to a study of graft-versus-host responses after intestinal transplantation. As for the study in general: Recipients got multivisceral, liver-intestinal, or isolated intestinal transplants. Uniformly, recipients were administered anti-thymocyte globulin induction with subsequent tacrolimus and steroids for approximately 3 years.

TCRdb's copy holds only in-frame clones and misses some; the assay was immunoSEQ multiplex PCR. In the table there are some 100,000 clones, roughly 92% of which are singletons. CDR1 is GTSNPN, CDR2 SVGIG, per germline (reference sequence). V was clipped by 7 bases and J by 5 bases, with 18 bases between them. The CDR3 consists of 15 residues. Study results and limitations: Ileal or blood samples showed some GvH clones first, and such clones were also found in recipient marrow.

The sample consisted of unstimulated CD8+ T cells sorted from spleen or lymph node cells, taken before transplant. The chain uses TRBV30 and TRBJ1-6; tentative D call: TRBD1 (6 bases). The receptor comes from a human donor who was the organ donor for an intestinal transplant. The CDR3 loop is CAFSVGGPDNSPLHF. In DNA, the CDR3 is TGTGCCTTCAGCGTAGGGGGTCCGGATAATTCACCCCTCCACTTT.